The entry below gives a single TCR beta chain sequence along with its context. These data originate in a study of blood T cell repertoires in COVID-19. Study details: The United States, Italy and Spain provided the acute and convalescent COVID-19 samples.

In the original workflow: Estimated nucleated cell counts came from reference gene primer amplification. TCRdb's copy holds only in-frame clones and misses some; the assay was immunoSEQ multiplex PCR. The V and J calls and clone size are taken from that table; D and trimming were inferred from the DNA. The table includes roughly 310,000 clones, around nine tenths detected once. Study members were between about 18 and 90 years old and lived in 20 to 30 US regions. Participant-given clinical history determined each cohort assignment. The trim removed 9 bases at V and 2 bases at J, leaving 8 bases unmatched. CDR1 and CDR2 (germline): MNHEY, SVGAGI. CDR3 size: 14 residues.

Sequenced material: PBMCs or T cells enriched from blood (not recorded which). This chain joins TRBV6-5 and TRBJ1-2; 8 bases are shared with TRBD1. The TCR sequence derives from a man between 60 and 70 years old who had recovered from COVID-19. The CDR3: CASRTGRQNYGYTF. CDR3 DNA: TGTGCCAGTCGGACAGGGAGACAAAACTATGGCTACACCTTC.